The 11 T cell receptor beta chains below were found in one sample sequenced in a study of T cells in placental villitis. The libraries were made with immunoSEQ v4. Some clones are missing from TCRdb's copy, which holds only in-frame ones; the method was immunoSEQ multiplex PCR. The table shows several thousand clones, with over 75% occurring only once. The sequencing sample was made of placental tissue containing maternal and fetal cells. These receptors came from a human patient with infectious villitis; the placental T cells may come from both mother and fetus.

Here the CDR3 DNA reads TGTGCCACCAGCCCCCAGGGGGGCACAGATACGCAGTATTTT. Encoded protein: CATSPQGGTDTQYF. The gene calls are TRBV15 and TRBJ2-3; 7 bases match TRBD1. The V segment lost 5 bases and the J segment 1 base; nucleotides outside the gene matches: 3. Germline V lookup: CDR1 LNHNV, CDR2 YYDKDF (reference sequence). The length of the CDR3 is 14 residues.

This clone was counted a single time. The genes are TRBV6-6 and TRBJ1-1; possible D gene TRBD1, 5 bases. Looked up from germline, CDR1 is MNHNY and CDR2 is SVGAGI (reference sequence). Trimming pared 5 bases from V and 6 bases from J, leaving 19 bases between. The CDR3 is 15 residues long. CDR3 in amino acids: CASSQEGRKGAEAFF. CDR3 in DNA: TGTGCCAGCAGTCAGGAGGGACGGAAAGGCGCTGAAGCTTTCTTT.

This chain joins TRBV3-1 (or the pseudogene TRBV3-2) and TRBJ1-1; D unclear. Germline loops: CDR1 LGHDT, CDR2 YNNKEL (reference sequence). This CDR3 contains 13 residues. V lost 5 bases to trimming and J lost 4 bases, with 11 bases between them. The CDR3: CASSSYLGTEAFF. CDR3 bases: TGTGCCAGCAGCTCTTATTTGGGCACTGAAGCTTTCTTT.

This clone turned up a few times. The same CDR3 also results from other DNA sequences found in this sample. The V gene is TRBV10-3, the J gene TRBJ1-2, with TRBD1 matching over 9 bases. Germline loops: CDR1 ENHRY, CDR2 SYGVKD. There are 12 residues in the CDR3. Trimming removed 10 bases from V and 3 bases from J; junction bases left unmatched: 3. The CDR3 sequence is CATRQGDYGYTF. The CDR3 DNA reads TGTGCCACCCGACAGGGGGACTATGGCTACACCTTC.

V gene TRBV9 combines with J gene TRBJ1-2; tentatively, D is TRBD1 (6 bases). Per germline, CDR1 SGDLS and CDR2 YYNGEE. This CDR3 is built from 11 residues. The ends were cut back, 6 bases at V and 3 bases at J, with 6 bases in the middle. CDR3 protein: CASNRDYGYTF. CDR3 sequence (DNA): TGTGCCAGCAACAGGGACTATGGCTACACCTTC.

The J gene is TRBJ2-5, the V gene TRBV27; no clear D. Germline CDR1 is MNHEY and CDR2 is SMNVEV (reference sequence). Trimming cost V 7 bases and J 2 bases, with 11 bases left between them. This CDR3 has 13 amino acids. The CDR3 bases are TGTGCCAGCAAAAGGCAGTCACAAGAGACCCAGTACTTC. Protein product: CASKRQSQETQYF.

The rearrangement uses TRBV28 and TRBJ1-5; D gene uncertain. The germline CDR1 and CDR2 sequences are MDHEN and SYDVKM. The CDR3 has 16 residues. V was clipped by 4 bases and J by 3 bases, with 16 bases between them. The CDR3 nucleotides are TGTGCCAGCAGTTCATCCGGGGATCTTTACAATCAGCCCCAGCATTTT. Translation gives CASSSSGDLYNQPQHF.

The J gene is TRBJ1-6, the V gene TRBV4-1; D is unresolved. This CDR3 spans 15 amino acids. The germline gives CDR1 MGHRA, CDR2 YSYEKL. Trimming shortened V by 1 base and J by 0 bases, and 4 bases separated the two germline ends. The chain's CDR3 is CASSQGSSYNSPLHF. In nucleotides, the CDR3 is TGCGCCAGCAGCCAAGGGAGCTCCTATAATTCACCCCTCCACTTT.

This chain links TRBV4-2 with TRBJ2-5; D is unclear. The CDR3 contains 13 residues. Trimming left V 1 base short and J 2 bases short, with 5 bases between. In germline, CDR1 is LGHNA, CDR2 YNFKEQ. The CDR3 is CASSQGRQETQYF. The CDR3 nucleotides are TGTGCCAGCAGCCAAGGGAGACAAGAGACCCAGTACTTC.

The V and J genes are TRBV29-1 and TRBJ2-7, with D perhaps matching TRBD2 (6 bases). The ends were cut back, 3 bases at V and 3 bases at J, with 15 bases in the middle. Germline values: CDR1 SQVTM, CDR2 ANQGSEA. CDR3 size: 14 residues. The CDR3 loop reads CSVEWGGGGYEQYF. In DNA, the CDR3 is TGCAGCGTTGAGTGGGGAGGAGGTGGCTACGAGCAGTACTTC.

This clone was seen just once. This chain links TRBV2 with TRBJ2-1; D is possibly TRBD2 (5 bases). This CDR3 is 12 amino acids long. Trimming left V 7 bases short and J 9 bases short, with 13 bases between. Germline CDR1 is SNHLY and CDR2 is FYNNEI. The CDR3 nucleotides read TGTGCCAGCACTTGGGGAGACTTTGAGCAGTTCTTC. Its translation: CASTWGDFEQFF.